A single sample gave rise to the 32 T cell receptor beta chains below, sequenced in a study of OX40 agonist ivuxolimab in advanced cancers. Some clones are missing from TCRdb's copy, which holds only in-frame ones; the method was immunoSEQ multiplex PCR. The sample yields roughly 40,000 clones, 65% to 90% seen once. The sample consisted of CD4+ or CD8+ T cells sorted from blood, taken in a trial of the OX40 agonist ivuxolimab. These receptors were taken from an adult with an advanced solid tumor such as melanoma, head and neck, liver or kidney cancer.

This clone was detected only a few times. CDR3 nucleotide sequence: TGTGCCAGCAGCCGCGATGGGACCCGCTACAATGAGCAGTTCTTC. Amino acids: CASSRDGTRYNEQFF. This chain connects TRBV7-9 to TRBJ2-1; the D gene could be TRBD1 or TRBD2 (5 bases each). V dropped 5 bases and J dropped 3 bases, with 14 bases sitting between them. The V gene's germline CDR1 is SEHNR and CDR2 FQNEAQ (reference sequence). The CDR3 extends over 15 amino acids.

The CDR3 bases are TGTGCCAGCAGTGTTGGTATAGACGAGCAGTACTTC. Its translation: CASSVGIDEQYF. The chain employs TRBV25-1 and TRBJ2-7; unclear D gene. CDR3 size: 12 residues. From germline, CDR1 is MGHDK and CDR2 SYGVNS. V lost 4 bases and J 5 bases, leaving 9 bases between the germline ends.

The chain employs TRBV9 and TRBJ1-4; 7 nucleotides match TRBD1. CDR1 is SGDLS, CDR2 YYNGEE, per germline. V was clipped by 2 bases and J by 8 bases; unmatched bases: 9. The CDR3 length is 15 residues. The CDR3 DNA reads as TGTGCCAGCAGCGTTACCGGGACAGAGTGGGAAAAACTGTTTTTT. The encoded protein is CASSVTGTEWEKLFF.

The DNA of the CDR3 is TGCGCCAGCTATTTGATCCTAACCAACCCCTCCCCGGACACTGAAGCTTTCTTT. It yields the protein CASYLILTNPSPDTEAFF. The V call is TRBV10-1, the J call TRBJ1-1; no reliable D call. CDR1 WNHNN and CDR2 SYGVQD come from the germline V gene (reference sequence). CDR3 length: 18 amino acids. V dropped 8 bases and J dropped 3 bases, with 28 bases sitting between them.

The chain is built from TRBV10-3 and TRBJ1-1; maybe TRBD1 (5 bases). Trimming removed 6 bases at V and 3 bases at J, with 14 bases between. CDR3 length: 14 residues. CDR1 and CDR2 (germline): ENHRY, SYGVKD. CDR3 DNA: TGTGCCATCAGGAGTAGGGGTCCGGACACTGAAGCTTTCTTT. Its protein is CAIRSRGPDTEAFF.

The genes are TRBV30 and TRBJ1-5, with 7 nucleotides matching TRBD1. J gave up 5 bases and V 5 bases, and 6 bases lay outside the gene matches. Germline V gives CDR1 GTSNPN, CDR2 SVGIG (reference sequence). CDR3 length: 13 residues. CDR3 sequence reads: CAWSGQRDQPQHF. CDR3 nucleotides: TGTGCCTGGTCGGGACAGAGGGATCAGCCCCAGCATTTT.

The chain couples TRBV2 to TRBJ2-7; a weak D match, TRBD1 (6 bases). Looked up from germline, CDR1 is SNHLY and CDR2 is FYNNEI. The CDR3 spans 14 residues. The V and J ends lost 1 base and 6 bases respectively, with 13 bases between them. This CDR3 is CASSEEGRGGEQYF. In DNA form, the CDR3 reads TGTGCCAGCAGTGAAGAGGGCAGGGGCGGCGAGCAGTACTTC.

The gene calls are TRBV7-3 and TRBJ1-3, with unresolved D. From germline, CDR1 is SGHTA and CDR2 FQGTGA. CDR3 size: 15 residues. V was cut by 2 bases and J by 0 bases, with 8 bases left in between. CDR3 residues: CASSLSGSSGNTIYF. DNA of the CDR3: TGTGCCAGCAGCTTATCTGGGTCCTCTGGAAACACCATATATTTT. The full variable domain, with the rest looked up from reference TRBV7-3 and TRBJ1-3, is GAGVSQTPSNKVTEKGKYVELRCDPISGHTALYWYRQSLGQGPEFLIYFQGTGAADDSGLPNDRFFAVRPEGSVSTLKIQRTERGDSAVYLCASSLSGSSGNTIYFGEGSWLTVV.

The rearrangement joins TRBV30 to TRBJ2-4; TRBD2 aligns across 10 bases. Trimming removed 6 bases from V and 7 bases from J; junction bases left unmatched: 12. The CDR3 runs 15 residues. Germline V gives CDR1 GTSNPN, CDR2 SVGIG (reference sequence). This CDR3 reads CACSGGPPVRNIQYF. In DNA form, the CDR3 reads TGTGCCTGTAGCGGGGGGCCGCCAGTCCGTAACATTCAGTACTTC.

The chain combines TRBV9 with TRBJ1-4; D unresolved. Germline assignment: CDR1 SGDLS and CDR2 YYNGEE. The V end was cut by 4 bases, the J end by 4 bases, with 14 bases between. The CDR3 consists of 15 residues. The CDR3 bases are TGTGCCAGCAGCCCGAGGTCCCAATATAATGAAAAACTGTTTTTT. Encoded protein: CASSPRSQYNEKLFF.

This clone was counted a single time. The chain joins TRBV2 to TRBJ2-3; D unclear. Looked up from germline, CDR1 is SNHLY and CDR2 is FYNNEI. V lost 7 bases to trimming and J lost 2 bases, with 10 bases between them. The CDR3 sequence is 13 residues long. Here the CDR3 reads CASKELFTDTQYF. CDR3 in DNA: TGTGCCAGCAAGGAACTGTTCACAGATACGCAGTATTTT.

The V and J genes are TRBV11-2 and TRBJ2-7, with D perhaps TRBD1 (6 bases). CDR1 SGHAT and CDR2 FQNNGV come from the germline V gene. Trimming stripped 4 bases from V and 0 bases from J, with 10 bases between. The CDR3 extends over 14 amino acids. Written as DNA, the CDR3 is TGTGCCAGCAGCTCCGGACAGACCTCCTACGAGCAGTACTTC. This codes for CASSSGQTSYEQYF.

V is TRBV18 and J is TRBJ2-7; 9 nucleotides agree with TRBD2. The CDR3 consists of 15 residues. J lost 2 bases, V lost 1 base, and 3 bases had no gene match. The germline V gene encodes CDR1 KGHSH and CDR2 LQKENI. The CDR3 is CASSPLAGVAYEQYF. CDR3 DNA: TGTGCCAGCTCACCACTAGCGGGGGTTGCCTACGAGCAGTACTTC.

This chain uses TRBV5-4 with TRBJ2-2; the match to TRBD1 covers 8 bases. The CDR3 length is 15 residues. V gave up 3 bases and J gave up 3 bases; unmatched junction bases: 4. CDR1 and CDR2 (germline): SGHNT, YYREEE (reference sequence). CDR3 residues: CASSSRTGYTGELFF. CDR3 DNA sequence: TGTGCCAGCAGCTCCCGGACAGGGTACACCGGGGAGCTGTTTTTT.

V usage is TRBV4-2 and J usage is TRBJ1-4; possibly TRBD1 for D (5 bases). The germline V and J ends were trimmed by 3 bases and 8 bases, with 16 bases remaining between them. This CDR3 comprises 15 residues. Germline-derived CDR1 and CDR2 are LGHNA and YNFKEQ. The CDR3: CASSHGDGAGEKLFF. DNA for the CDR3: TGTGCCAGCAGCCACGGGGACGGGGCGGGGGAAAAACTGTTTTTT.

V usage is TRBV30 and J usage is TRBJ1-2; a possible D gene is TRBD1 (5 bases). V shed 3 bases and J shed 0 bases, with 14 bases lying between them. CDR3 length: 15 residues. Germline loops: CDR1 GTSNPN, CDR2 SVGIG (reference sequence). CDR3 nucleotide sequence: TGTGCCTGGAGCGACCAGGACAACCCTAACTATGGCTACACCTTC. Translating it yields CAWSDQDNPNYGYTF.

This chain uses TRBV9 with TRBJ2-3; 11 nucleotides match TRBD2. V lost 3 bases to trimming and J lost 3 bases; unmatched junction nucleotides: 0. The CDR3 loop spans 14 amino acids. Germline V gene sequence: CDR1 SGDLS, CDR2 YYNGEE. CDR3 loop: CASSASGGTDTQYF. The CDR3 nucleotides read TGTGCCAGCAGCGCTAGCGGGGGGACAGATACGCAGTATTTT.

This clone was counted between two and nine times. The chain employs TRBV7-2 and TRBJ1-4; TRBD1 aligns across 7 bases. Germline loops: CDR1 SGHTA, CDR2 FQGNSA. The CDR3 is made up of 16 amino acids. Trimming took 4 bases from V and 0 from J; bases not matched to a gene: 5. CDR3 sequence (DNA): TGTGCCAGCAGCTCCGACAGGGTTGCAACTAATGAAAAACTGTTTTTT. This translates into CASSSDRVATNEKLFF.

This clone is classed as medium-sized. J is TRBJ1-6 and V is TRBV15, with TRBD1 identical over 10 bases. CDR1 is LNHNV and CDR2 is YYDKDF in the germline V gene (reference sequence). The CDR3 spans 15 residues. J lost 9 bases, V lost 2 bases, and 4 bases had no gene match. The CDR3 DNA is TGTGCCACCAGCAGAACGACAGGGGGCGGTTCACCCCTCCACTTT. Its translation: CATSRTTGGGSPLHF. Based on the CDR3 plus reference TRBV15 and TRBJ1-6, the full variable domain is DAMVIQNPRYQVTQFGKPVTLSCSQTLNHNVMYWYQQKSSQAPKLLFHYYDKDFNNEADTPDNFQSRRPNTSFCFLDIRSPGLGDTAMYLCATSRTTGGGSPLHFGNGTRLTVT.

CDR3 DNA: TGCGCCAGCAGCCAAGCTCCCCCCTGGACAGCAAATTCACCCCTCCACTTT. Protein product: CASSQAPPWTANSPLHF. J is TRBJ1-6 and V is TRBV4-1; a possible D gene is TRBD1 (6 bases). Germline-derived CDR1 and CDR2 are MGHRA and YSYEKL. The V gene lost 1 base and the J gene lost 7 bases, with 17 bases spanning the gap. This CDR3 has 17 amino acids.

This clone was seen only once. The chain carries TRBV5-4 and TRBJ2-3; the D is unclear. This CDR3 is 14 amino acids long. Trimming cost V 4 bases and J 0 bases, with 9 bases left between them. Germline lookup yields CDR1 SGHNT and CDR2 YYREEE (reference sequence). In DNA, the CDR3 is TGTGCCAGCAGCGTCGGACCAAGCACAGATACGCAGTATTTT. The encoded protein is CASSVGPSTDTQYF.

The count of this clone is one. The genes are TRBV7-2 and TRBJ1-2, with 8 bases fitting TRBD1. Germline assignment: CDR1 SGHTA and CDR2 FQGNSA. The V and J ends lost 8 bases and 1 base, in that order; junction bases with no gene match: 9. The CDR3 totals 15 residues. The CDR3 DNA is TGTGCCAGCCCCCTTGGACAGGGCCATAACTATGGCTACACCTTC. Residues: CASPLGQGHNYGYTF. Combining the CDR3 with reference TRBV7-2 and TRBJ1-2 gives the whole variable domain GAGVSQSPSNKVTEKGKDVELRCDPISGHTALYWYRQSLGQGLEFLIYFQGNSAPDKSGLPSDRFSAERTGGSVSTLTIQRTQQEDSAVYLCASPLGQGHNYGYTFGSGTRLTVV.

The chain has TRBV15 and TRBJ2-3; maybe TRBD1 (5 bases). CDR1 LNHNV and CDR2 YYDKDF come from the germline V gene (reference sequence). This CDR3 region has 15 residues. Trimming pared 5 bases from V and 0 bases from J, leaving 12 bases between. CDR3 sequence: CATSPRTPSTDTQYF. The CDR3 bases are TGTGCCACCAGCCCTCGGACACCTAGCACAGATACGCAGTATTTT.

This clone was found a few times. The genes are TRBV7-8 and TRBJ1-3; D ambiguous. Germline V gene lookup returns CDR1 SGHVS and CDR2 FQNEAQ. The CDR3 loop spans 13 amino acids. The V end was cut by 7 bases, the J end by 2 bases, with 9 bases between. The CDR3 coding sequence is TGTGCCAGCACCGAGACGGCTGGAAACACCATATATTTT. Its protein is CASTETAGNTIYF.

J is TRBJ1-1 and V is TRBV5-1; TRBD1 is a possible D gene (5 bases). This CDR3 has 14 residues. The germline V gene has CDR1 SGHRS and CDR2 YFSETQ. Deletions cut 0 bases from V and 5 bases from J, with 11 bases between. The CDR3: CASSLVQGGTEAFF. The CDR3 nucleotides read TGCGCCAGCAGCTTGGTCCAGGGTGGTACTGAAGCTTTCTTT.

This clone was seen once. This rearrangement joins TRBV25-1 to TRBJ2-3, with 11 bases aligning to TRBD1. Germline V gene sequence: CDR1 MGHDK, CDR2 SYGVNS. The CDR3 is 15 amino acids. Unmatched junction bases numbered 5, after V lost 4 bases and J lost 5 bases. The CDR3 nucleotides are TGTGCCAGCAGTGGTTGGGGGACAGGGGGAGATACGCAGTATTTT. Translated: CASSGWGTGGDTQYF.

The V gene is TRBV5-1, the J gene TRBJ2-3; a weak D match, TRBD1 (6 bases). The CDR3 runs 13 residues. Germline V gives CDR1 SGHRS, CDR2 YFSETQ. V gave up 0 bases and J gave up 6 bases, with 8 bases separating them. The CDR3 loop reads CASSLAQGDTQYF. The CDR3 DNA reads TGCGCCAGCAGCTTGGCCCAGGGGGATACGCAGTATTTT.

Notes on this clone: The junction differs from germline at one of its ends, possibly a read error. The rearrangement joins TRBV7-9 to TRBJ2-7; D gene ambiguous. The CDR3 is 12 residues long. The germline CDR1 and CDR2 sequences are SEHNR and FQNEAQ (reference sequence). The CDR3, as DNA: TGTGCCAGCAGCTTAGCCTCCCACGAGCAGTACTTC. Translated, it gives CASSLASHEQYF.

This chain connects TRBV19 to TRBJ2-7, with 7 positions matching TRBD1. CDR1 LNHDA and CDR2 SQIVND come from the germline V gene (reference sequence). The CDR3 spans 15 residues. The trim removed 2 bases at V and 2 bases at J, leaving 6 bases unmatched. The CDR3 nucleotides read TGTGCCAGTAGTATACATCGGCAGGGGGCCTACGAGCAGTACTTC. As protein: CASSIHRQGAYEQYF.

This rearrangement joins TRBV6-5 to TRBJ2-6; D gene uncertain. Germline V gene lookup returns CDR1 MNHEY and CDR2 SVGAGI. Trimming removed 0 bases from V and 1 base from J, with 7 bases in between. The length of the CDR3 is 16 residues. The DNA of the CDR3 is TGTGCCAGCAGTTACTCTAGTGTATCTGGGGCCAACGTCCTGACTTTC. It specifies CASSYSSVSGANVLTF.

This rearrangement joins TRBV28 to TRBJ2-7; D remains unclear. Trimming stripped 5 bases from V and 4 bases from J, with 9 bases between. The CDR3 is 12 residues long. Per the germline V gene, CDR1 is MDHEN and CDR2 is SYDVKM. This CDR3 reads CASSPPLYEQYF. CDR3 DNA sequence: TGTGCCAGCAGTCCGCCCCTTTACGAGCAGTACTTC.

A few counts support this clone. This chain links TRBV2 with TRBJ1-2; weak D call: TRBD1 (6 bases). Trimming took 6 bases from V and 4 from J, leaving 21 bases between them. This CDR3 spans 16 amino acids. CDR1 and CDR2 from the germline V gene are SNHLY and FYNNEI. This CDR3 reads CASRRPGQKVLYGYTF. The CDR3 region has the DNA TGTGCCAGCAGACGACCGGGACAAAAGGTTCTCTATGGCTACACCTTC.